The rows below give T cell receptor beta chains drawn from one sample of a study of blood T cell repertoires in COVID-19. Data came from immunoSEQ multiplex PCR; TCRdb stores just in-frame clones and leaves some out. The data hold 250,000 to 350,000 clones, with roughly 90% observed a single time. Input material: peripheral blood. The receptors shown here come from a man aged 18 to 29 with active or convalescent COVID-19. CDR3s include the opening cysteine and the closing phenylalanine or tryptophan. Fields, in order: J gene, clone size, V gene, D gene, CDR3 protein, CDR3 DNA. D genes are given only for firm matches. Rows give clone size only sometimes, using once, few, many, or a class for an expanded clone.

J: TRBJ1-3; size: NA; V: TRBV4-3; D: NA; CDR3: CASSQLGRSSGNTIYF; DNA: TGCGCCAGCAGCCAATTGGGCAGAAGCTCTGGAAACACCATATATTTT
J: TRBJ2-2; size: NA; V: TRBV6-1; D: TRBD1; CDR3: CASSERDRGQITGELFF; DNA: TGTGCCAGCAGTGAAAGGGACAGGGGGCAGATCACCGGGGAGCTGTTTTTT
J: TRBJ1-2; size: NA; V: TRBV5-1; D: TRBD1; CDR3: CASSRRPGQGADYGYTF; DNA: TGCGCCAGCAGCCGTCGGCCGGGACAGGGGGCGGACTATGGCTACACCTTC
J: TRBJ2-2; size: NA; V: TRBV4-3; D: TRBD2; CDR3: CASSQGLATNTGELFF; DNA: TGCGCCAGCAGCCAAGGACTAGCGACGAACACCGGGGAGCTGTTTTTT
J: TRBJ2-5; size: NA; V: TRBV6-5; D: NA; CDR3: CASSRAGPRETQYF; DNA: TGTGCCAGCAGCCGGGCAGGGCCCAGGGAGACCCAGTACTTC
J: TRBJ1-1; size: NA; V: TRBV10-2; D: NA; CDR3: CASTKQGNTEAFF; DNA: TGCGCCAGCACAAAACAGGGGAACACTGAAGCTTTCTTT
J: TRBJ2-5; size: NA; V: TRBV4-3; D: TRBD2; CDR3: CASSQSRAVGLAGGRKTQYF; DNA: TGCGCCAGCAGCCAATCTCGAGCAGTGGGACTAGCGGGGGGGCGTAAGACCCAGTACTTC
J: TRBJ2-7; size: NA; V: TRBV28; D: TRBD1; CDR3: CASSYLTGGARDEQYF; DNA: TGTGCCAGCAGCTATCTAACAGGGGGCGCCCGGGACGAGCAGTACTTC
J: TRBJ2-7; size: NA; V: TRBV27; D: TRBD2; CDR3: CASSLGTSGSYYEQYF; DNA: TGTGCCAGCAGTTTAGGAACTAGCGGGAGTTATTACGAGCAGTACTTC
J: TRBJ2-2; size: NA; V: TRBV5-1; D: TRBD2; CDR3: CASSRGVREALTGELFF; DNA: TGCGCCAGCAGCCGGGGGGTGCGGGAGGCGCTCACCGGGGAGCTGTTTTTT
J: TRBJ2-7; size: NA; V: TRBV5-1; D: TRBD2; CDR3: CATAVTGSGTSGISYEQYF; DNA: TGCGCCACCGCGGTTACAGGGAGTGGTACTAGCGGGATAAGCTACGAGCAGTACTTC
J: TRBJ2-7; size: once; V: TRBV27; D: NA; CDR3: CASSPQVRAKSYEQYF; DNA: TGTGCCAGCAGTCCTCAGGTTCGAGCAAAAAGCTACGAGCAGTACTTC
J: TRBJ1-1; size: few; V: TRBV11-2; D: NA; CDR3: CASSFTGNTEAFF; DNA: TGTGCCAGCAGCTTCACAGGGAACACTGAAGCTTTCTTT
J: TRBJ1-5; size: NA; V: TRBV4-3; D: TRBD1; CDR3: CASSQLFTGTGDQPQHF; DNA: TGCGCCAGCAGCCAACTGTTCACCGGGACAGGGGATCAGCCCCAGCATTTT
J: TRBJ1-2; size: NA; V: TRBV3-1/TRBV3-2; D: TRBD1; CDR3: CASSQDFGQGNGYTF; DNA: TGTGCCAGCAGCCAAGATTTCGGACAGGGGAATGGCTACACCTTC
J: TRBJ2-1; size: NA; V: TRBV6-2/TRBV6-3; D: NA; CDR3: CASSQGALSYNEQFF; DNA: TGTGCCAGCAGTCAGGGTGCCCTCTCCTACAATGAGCAGTTCTTC
J: TRBJ1-6; size: NA; V: TRBV9; D: TRBD1; CDR3: CASSVGGRGPSPLHF; DNA: TGTGCCAGCAGCGTAGGGGGCAGGGGGCCTTCACCCCTCCACTTT
J: TRBJ1-5; size: NA; V: TRBV30; D: NA; CDR3: CAHDRIAQPQHF; DNA: TGTGCCCATGACAGGATCGCTCAGCCCCAGCATTTT
J: TRBJ2-3; size: NA; V: TRBV11-1; D: NA; CDR3: CASSLSRANTDTQYF; DNA: TGTGCCAGCAGCTTATCTCGCGCCAACACAGATACGCAGTATTTT
J: TRBJ1-2; size: NA; V: TRBV24-1; D: TRBD1; CDR3: CATSDRGPGGYTF; DNA: TGTGCCACCTCGGACAGGGGGCCAGGTGGCTACACCTTC
J: TRBJ1-2; size: once; V: TRBV12-3/TRBV12-4; D: TRBD1; CDR3: CASSLGQGAEYTF; DNA: TGTGCCAGCAGCCTAGGGCAGGGGGCGGAGTACACCTTC
J: TRBJ2-2; size: NA; V: TRBV4-1; D: NA; CDR3: CASSQVYGELFF; DNA: TGCGCCAGCAGCCAAGTATACGGGGAGCTGTTTTTT
J: TRBJ1-2; size: NA; V: TRBV29-1; D: NA; CDR3: CSVRGNYGYTF; DNA: TGCAGCGTTCGAGGGAACTATGGCTACACCTTC
J: TRBJ1-5; size: few; V: TRBV9; D: NA; CDR3: CASSVDGGLGQPQHF; DNA: TGTGCCAGCAGCGTAGATGGGGGGTTGGGTCAGCCCCAGCATTTT
J: TRBJ1-2; size: NA; V: TRBV19; D: NA; CDR3: CASSTRGTGYTF; DNA: TGTGCCAGTAGTACCCGGGGAACCGGCTACACCTTC
J: TRBJ2-6; size: NA; V: TRBV5-1; D: TRBD1; CDR3: CASSSEQGRYVWANVLTF; DNA: TGCGCCAGCAGCTCGGAACAGGGGCGCTACGTTTGGGCCAACGTCCTGACTTTC
J: TRBJ2-1; size: NA; V: TRBV28; D: TRBD2; CDR3: CASSLPGTTYNEQFF; DNA: TGTGCCAGCAGTTTACCCGGGACTACCTACAATGAGCAGTTCTTC
J: TRBJ2-7; size: NA; V: TRBV5-5; D: TRBD1; CDR3: CASSSGTGAAEQYF; DNA: TGTGCCAGCAGCTCCGGGACAGGTGCAGCGGAGCAGTACTTC
J: TRBJ2-5; size: many; V: TRBV7-3; D: TRBD1; CDR3: CASSQGTGRAQYF; DNA: TGTGCCAGCAGCCAGGGGACAGGGAGGGCCCAGTACTTC
J: TRBJ2-5; size: NA; V: TRBV18; D: NA; CDR3: CASSPFAAGQETQYF; DNA: TGTGCCAGCTCACCATTCGCAGCAGGCCAAGAGACCCAGTACTTC
J: TRBJ2-5; size: NA; V: TRBV7-9; D: TRBD2; CDR3: CASGGLAVQETQYF; DNA: TGTGCCAGCGGGGGACTAGCGGTCCAAGAGACCCAGTACTTC
J: TRBJ2-7; size: NA; V: TRBV5-1; D: TRBD1; CDR3: CASRLSGQGSGSYEQYF; DNA: TGCGCCAGCCGACTCTCTGGACAGGGGAGTGGGTCCTACGAGCAGTACTTC
J: TRBJ1-2; size: once; V: TRBV7-8; D: TRBD1; CDR3: CASSSGQAVGYGYTF; DNA: TGTGCCAGCAGCTCCGGACAGGCTGTGGGGTATGGCTACACCTTC
J: TRBJ2-1; size: NA; V: TRBV7-9; D: TRBD1; CDR3: CASNNRDRGIDEQFF; DNA: TGTGCCAGCAACAACCGGGACAGGGGCATCGATGAGCAGTTCTTC
J: TRBJ2-7; size: once; V: TRBV27; D: NA; CDR3: CATRAGTNEQYF; DNA: TGTGCCACTCGTGCGGGTACGAACGAGCAGTACTTC
J: TRBJ2-1; size: NA; V: TRBV7-9; D: TRBD2; CDR3: CASSLGLAGSYNEQFF; DNA: TGTGCCAGCAGCTTGGGACTAGCCGGCTCCTACAATGAGCAGTTCTTC
J: TRBJ2-3; size: NA; V: TRBV19; D: NA; CDR3: CASSPRHVADRRDTQYF; DNA: TGTGCCAGTAGTCCCCGTCACGTAGCCGACAGGAGGGATACGCAGTATTTT
J: TRBJ2-7; size: NA; V: TRBV7-2; D: TRBD2; CDR3: CASSALGGGHYEQYF; DNA: TGTGCCAGCAGCGCTCTTGGCGGGGGGCACTACGAGCAGTACTTC
J: TRBJ2-7; size: NA; V: TRBV7-9; D: TRBD1; CDR3: CASSGDRAYEQYF; DNA: TGTGCCAGCAGCGGGGACAGGGCCTACGAGCAGTACTTC
J: TRBJ1-6; size: NA; V: TRBV9; D: TRBD1; CDR3: CASSLRDRQGSPLHF; DNA: TGTGCCAGCAGCCTCCGGGACAGGCAGGGTTCACCCCTCCACTTT
J: TRBJ1-1; size: NA; V: TRBV9; D: TRBD1; CDR3: CASSPGQGVNTEAFF; DNA: TGTGCCAGCAGCCCTGGTCAGGGGGTGAACACTGAAGCTTTCTTT
J: TRBJ1-2; size: few; V: TRBV6-1; D: NA; CDR3: CASSEAVGTVLGYTF; DNA: TGTGCCAGCAGTGAAGCGGTCGGGACTGTGCTTGGCTACACCTTC
J: TRBJ1-6; size: NA; V: TRBV28; D: NA; CDR3: CASSRDRSMANSPLHF; DNA: TGTGCCAGCAGTCGCGACAGGAGTATGGCTAATTCACCCCTCCACTTT
J: TRBJ2-5; size: NA; V: TRBV5-6; D: NA; CDR3: CASSLARGQETQYF; DNA: TGTGCCAGCAGCTTGGCCAGGGGACAAGAGACCCAGTACTTC
J: TRBJ2-1; size: NA; V: TRBV13; D: TRBD2; CDR3: CASRAGARGDEQFF; DNA: TGTGCCAGCAGAGCGGGAGCCCGCGGGGATGAGCAGTTCTTC
J: TRBJ1-1; size: NA; V: TRBV30; D: NA; CDR3: CAWSIAGGNTEAFF; DNA: TGTGCCTGGAGTATTGCGGGGGGGAACACTGAAGCTTTCTTT
J: TRBJ1-1; size: NA; V: TRBV10-3; D: NA; CDR3: CAISDNEGLAKNTEAFF; DNA: TGTGCCATCAGCGACAATGAGGGACTGGCAAAGAACACTGAAGCTTTCTTT
J: TRBJ2-7; size: NA; V: TRBV11-2; D: NA; CDR3: CASSLVGGSYEQYF; DNA: TGTGCCAGCAGCTTAGTAGGCGGGTCCTACGAGCAGTACTTC
J: TRBJ1-5; size: NA; V: TRBV27; D: NA; CDR3: CASSPLSNQPQHF; DNA: TGTGCCAGCAGTCCGTTATCTAATCAGCCCCAGCATTTT
J: TRBJ2-1; size: NA; V: TRBV3-1/TRBV3-2; D: TRBD2; CDR3: CASSILAGGVDEQFF; DNA: TGTGCCAGCAGCATCTTAGCGGGAGGAGTCGATGAGCAGTTCTTC
J: TRBJ1-1; size: NA; V: TRBV7-2; D: TRBD1; CDR3: CASSLEGGGSTEAFF; DNA: TGTGCCAGCAGCTTAGAAGGGGGCGGAAGCACTGAAGCTTTCTTT
J: TRBJ2-1; size: NA; V: TRBV9; D: TRBD2; CDR3: CASSATSGGRGEQFF; DNA: TGTGCCAGCAGCGCGACTAGCGGGGGGCGGGGTGAGCAGTTCTTC
J: TRBJ2-7; size: NA; V: TRBV11-2; D: TRBD2; CDR3: CASSLEASGSYEQYF; DNA: TGTGCCAGCAGCTTAGAGGCTAGCGGATCCTACGAGCAGTACTTC
J: TRBJ2-5; size: once; V: TRBV3-1/TRBV3-2; D: NA; CDR3: CASSQVGGSTQYF; DNA: TGTGCCAGCAGCCAAGTCGGCGGGTCGACCCAGTACTTC